The 27 T cell receptor beta chains listed next were all sequenced from one sample in a study of T cell changes during pregnancy in multiple sclerosis. The method was immunoSEQ multiplex PCR; TCRdb's version includes in-frame clones alone and lacks a portion of them. The profile shows tens of thousands of clones, around 93% of them singletons. This sample comprised peripheral blood, obtained before pregnancy. Receptors originate from a female donor with multiple sclerosis, enrolled in a pregnancy study.

The rearrangement joins TRBV5-1 to TRBJ2-1, with 7 bases aligning to TRBD1. CDR3 length: 13 residues. With 2 bases clipped from V and 6 bases from J, the junction kept 2 bases outside the gene matches. Looked up from germline, CDR1 is SGHRS and CDR2 is YFSETQ. The CDR3 DNA reads as TGCGCCAGCAGCTTTGCAGGGGGCAATGAGCAGTTCTTC. Amino acid sequence: CASSFAGGNEQFF.

This chain links TRBV30 with TRBJ2-1, with D maybe TRBD2 (5 bases). V was trimmed by 0 bases and J by 0 bases, leaving 12 bases between them. Looked up from germline, CDR1 is GTSNPN and CDR2 is SVGIG (reference sequence). The CDR3 loop spans 16 amino acids. The DNA of the CDR3 is TGTGCCTGGAGTGTACGGGGTCTCCTCTCCTACAATGAGCAGTTCTTC. It codes for CAWSVRGLLSYNEQFF.

This chain links TRBV5-4 with TRBJ2-7; TRBD2 matches at 12 bases. The CDR3 length is 15 residues. With V trimmed by 1 base and J by 1 base, 0 bases remained unmatched. Per the germline V gene, CDR1 is SGHNT and CDR2 is YYREEE (reference sequence). The CDR3 DNA is TGTGCCAGCAGCTTGACTAGCGGGAGGTCCTACGAGCAGTACTTC. Encoded protein: CASSLTSGRSYEQYF.

The chain couples TRBV28 to TRBJ2-7; D gene unclear. V dropped 2 bases and J dropped 4 bases, with 12 bases sitting between them. The CDR3 runs 14 residues. Germline V gene lookup returns CDR1 MDHEN and CDR2 SYDVKM. The CDR3 region is CASSLAFGVYEQYF. For the CDR3, the DNA is TGTGCCAGCAGTTTAGCCTTCGGAGTTTACGAGCAGTACTTC.

A note on this clone: No conserved phenylalanine or tryptophan ends this CDR3, so it is likely a read error. No DNA is shown, since the ends of the CDR3 on it are uncertain; the CDR3 is the one TCRdb lists. This chain joins TRBV6-1 and TRBJ2-7; the D call TRBD1 from the table was never checked on the DNA. Looked up from germline, CDR1 is MNHNS and CDR2 is SASEGT. From its first to its last residue, the CDR3 has 11 amino acids. The CDR3: CASSGHRGMSL.

This rearrangement joins TRBV10-3 to TRBJ2-7; 11 bases are a match to TRBD1. Germline V gene data show CDR1 as ENHRY and CDR2 as SYGVKD. Trimming at V came to 3 bases and at J to 5 bases, leaving 6 bases not matched to a gene. CDR3 length: 15 amino acids. CDR3 bases: TGTGCCATCAGTGACCCATGGACAGGGGGCAACGAGCAGTACTTC. It yields the protein CAISDPWTGGNEQYF.

V and J are TRBV6-4 and TRBJ2-1; D unresolved. The CDR3 extends over 12 amino acids. V lost 6 bases to trimming and J lost 6 bases, with 9 bases between them. Germline-derived CDR1 and CDR2 are MRHNA and SNTAGT. CDR3 amino acids: CASSTGTNEQFF. As DNA, the CDR3 is TGTGCCAGCAGCACCGGTACCAATGAGCAGTTCTTC.

The chain uses TRBV11-3 and TRBJ2-1; 7 nucleotides align to TRBD1. This CDR3 spans 13 amino acids. V shed 5 bases, J shed 7 bases, and the junction held 5 bases outside the gene matches. The germline V gene encodes CDR1 SGHNT and CDR2 YENEEA. CDR3 in amino acids: CASSKDRSNEQFF. CDR3 nucleotides: TGTGCCAGCAGCAAGGACAGGTCTAATGAGCAGTTCTTC.

The gene calls are TRBV5-4 and TRBJ2-7; 7 nucleotides agree with TRBD1. Trimming at V came to 4 bases and at J to 3 bases, leaving 7 bases not matched to a gene. Germline CDR1 reads SGHNT; CDR2 reads YYREEE (reference sequence). The CDR3 is 14 residues long. CDR3 amino acids: CASSRDRVDYEQYF. The CDR3 DNA reads TGTGCCAGCAGCAGAGACAGGGTGGACTACGAGCAGTACTTC.

The chain employs TRBV27 and TRBJ2-1; TRBD2 might be the D (5 bases). Germline loops: CDR1 MNHEY, CDR2 SMNVEV (reference sequence). The CDR3 is 14 amino acids. Trimming cost V 4 bases and J 14 bases, with 21 bases left between them. The CDR3 coding sequence is TGTGCCAGCAGTTCCCTAGGCGGGCCCAAGGGCAAGTTCTTC. Its translation is CASSSLGGPKGKFF.

CDR3 coding DNA: TGTGCCAGCAGCGTAGGCGGGAGAATGGATACGCAGTATTTT. This encodes CASSVGGRMDTQYF. J is TRBJ2-3 and V is TRBV9, with 7 bases aligning to TRBD2. V shed 0 bases, J shed 6 bases, and the junction held 4 bases outside the gene matches. The CDR3 covers 14 residues. Germline-derived CDR1 and CDR2 are SGDLS and YYNGEE.

The genes are TRBV28 and TRBJ2-7; 12 bases align to TRBD2. Germline V CDR1 and CDR2: MDHEN, SYDVKM. With 7 bases clipped from V and 3 bases from J, the junction kept 10 bases outside the gene matches. The CDR3 extends over 16 amino acids. The CDR3 nucleotides are TGTGCCAGCATCGCGGGACTAGCGGGCCCCCTCTACGAGCAGTACTTC. Translation: CASIAGLAGPLYEQYF.

This clone appeared a single time. The genes are TRBV18 and TRBJ2-1; 8 bases are a match to TRBD1. The V and J ends lost 0 bases and 10 bases, in that order; junction bases with no gene match: 11. Germline lookup yields CDR1 KGHSH and CDR2 LQKENI. CDR3 length: 16 residues. The CDR3 DNA sequence: TGTGCCAGCTCACCACCGAGGGAGACAGGGGTCAGGGAGCAGTTCTTC. This translates into CASSPPRETGVREQFF.

The chain joins TRBV2 to TRBJ2-7; 7 bases are a match to TRBD2. This CDR3 is 15 amino acids long. Germline V gene sequence: CDR1 SNHLY, CDR2 FYNNEI. V lost 3 bases, J lost 2 bases, and 7 bases stayed unmatched. CDR3 protein: CASSEQAGSPYEQYF. In DNA form, the CDR3 reads TGTGCCAGCAGTGAGCAAGCGGGATCCCCCTACGAGCAGTACTTC. Complete variable domain (other parts from reference TRBV2 and TRBJ2-7): EPEVTQTPSHQVTQMGQEVILRCVPISNHLYFYWYRQILGQKVEFLVSFYNNEISEKSEIFDDQFSVERPDGSNFTLKIRSTKLEDSAMYFCASSEQAGSPYEQYFGPGTRLTVT.

This chain joins TRBV9 and TRBJ1-1; weak D call: TRBD1 (5 bases). Germline assignment: CDR1 SGDLS and CDR2 YYNGEE. The CDR3 contains 14 residues. Trimming left V 3 bases short and J 7 bases short, with 16 bases between. CDR3 amino acids: CASSAQDSRSEAFF. The CDR3, as DNA: TGTGCCAGCAGCGCTCAAGACAGCAGGAGTGAAGCTTTCTTT.

The chain employs TRBV11-1 and TRBJ2-7, with TRBD2 matching 13 bases. Trimming took 4 bases from V and 6 from J; bases not matched to a gene: 6. CDR1 and CDR2 (germline): SGHAT, FQDESV (reference sequence). This CDR3 comprises 15 residues. The CDR3 sequence is CASSSLGLAGVEQYF. CDR3 sequence (DNA): TGTGCCAGCAGCTCACTCGGACTAGCGGGAGTCGAGCAGTACTTC.

The rearrangement uses TRBV7-8 and TRBJ1-5; a possible D gene is TRBD1 (6 bases). Germline V lookup: CDR1 SGHVS, CDR2 FQNEAQ. The CDR3 loop spans 17 amino acids. The V end was cut by 3 bases, the J end by 6 bases, with 21 bases between. The CDR3: CASSFAADSLLGQPQHF. For the CDR3, the DNA is TGTGCCAGCAGCTTCGCCGCGGACAGTTTGCTGGGTCAGCCCCAGCATTTT.

V and J are TRBV2 and TRBJ1-5, with D possibly matching TRBD1 (5 bases). The CDR3 is 13 amino acids. The germline V gene has CDR1 SNHLY and CDR2 FYNNEI. With 3 bases removed from V and 5 bases from J, the gap between germline ends came to 8 bases. The CDR3 is CASSDRAHQPQHF. The CDR3 region has the DNA TGTGCCAGCAGTGACAGGGCGCATCAGCCCCAGCATTTT.

For the CDR3, the DNA is TGCGCCAGCAGCCAATACAGGGGGCTGGCTGAAGCTTTCTTT. It encodes CASSQYRGLAEAFF. The chain employs TRBV4-3 and TRBJ1-1; 9 positions agree with TRBD1. Germline V gives CDR1 LGHNA, CDR2 YSLEER. The length of the CDR3 is 14 residues. The V segment lost 2 bases and the J segment 6 bases; nucleotides outside the gene matches: 4.

This chain links TRBV7-8 with TRBJ2-7; 13 nucleotides line up with TRBD2. V trimming: 5 bases; J trimming: 0 bases; junction bases outside the gene matches: 1. Germline CDR1 SGHVS, CDR2 FQNEAQ. The CDR3 covers 15 residues. The CDR3 DNA follows: TGTGCCAGCAGCGGGACTAGCGGGAACTCCTACGAGCAGTACTTC. Its translation: CASSGTSGNSYEQYF.

The V call is TRBV5-4, the J call TRBJ1-2; D is unresolved. The V end lost 2 bases, the J end lost 0 bases, and 11 bases lay between the germline ends. Germline CDR1 is SGHNT and CDR2 is YYREEE (reference sequence). The CDR3 spans 15 residues. CDR3 sequence: CASSLGLMTNYGYTF. CDR3 nucleotides: TGTGCCAGCAGCTTAGGACTTATGACTAACTATGGCTACACCTTC.

The V and J genes are TRBV5-4 and TRBJ2-7; 10 bases are shared with TRBD2. V lost 4 bases and J lost 6; bases outside the gene matches: 10. The CDR3 is made up of 15 amino acids. Germline values: CDR1 SGHNT, CDR2 YYREEE (reference sequence). Here the CDR3 reads CASSRGLAGVGEQYF. In DNA form, the CDR3 reads TGTGCCAGCAGCCGGGGGCTAGCGGGAGTGGGCGAGCAGTACTTC.

The chain employs TRBV14 and TRBJ2-3, with D possibly being TRBD2 (6 bases). V shed 0 bases and J shed 2 bases, with 12 bases lying between them. The CDR3 extends over 16 amino acids. Germline CDR1 reads SGHDN; CDR2 reads FVKESK. CDR3 DNA: TGTGCCAGCAGCCAAGATATCACTAGCCTCACAGATACGCAGTATTTT. Translating it yields CASSQDITSLTDTQYF.

The rearrangement joins TRBV4-2 to TRBJ2-7; TRBD1 matches 7 bases. The CDR3 covers 14 residues. Per germline, CDR1 LGHNA and CDR2 YNFKEQ. The trim removed 1 base at V and 1 base at J, leaving 1 base unmatched. CDR3 sequence: CASSQGGQSYEQYF. CDR3 coding DNA: TGTGCCAGCAGCCAAGGGGGACAGTCCTACGAGCAGTACTTC.

This chain connects TRBV5-4 to TRBJ2-1, with a possible D match to TRBD1 (6 bases). Deletions cut 4 bases from V and 0 bases from J, with 14 bases between. The CDR3 sequence is 16 residues long. The V gene's germline CDR1 is SGHNT and CDR2 YYREEE (reference sequence). The DNA of the CDR3 is TGTGCCAGCAGCATAACCAGGGGCCCCTCCTACAATGAGCAGTTCTTC. Encoded protein: CASSITRGPSYNEQFF.

The chain couples TRBV6-6 to TRBJ1-2, with D perhaps TRBD1 (5 bases). This CDR3 has 14 amino acids. The germline V gene has CDR1 MNHNY and CDR2 SVGAGI (reference sequence). V was shortened by 6 bases and J by 8 bases, with 19 bases between the two germline ends. The CDR3 here is CASSRGTPEGGYTF. The CDR3 DNA follows: TGTGCCAGCAGCCGCGGGACTCCCGAAGGCGGCTACACCTTC.

The table lists this clone with a few counts. The chain joins TRBV7-2 to TRBJ1-2; 11 bases align to TRBD1. CDR1 SGHTA and CDR2 FQGNSA come from the germline V gene. V shed 5 bases and J 5 bases; nucleotides not matched to a gene: 4. This CDR3 has 14 amino acids. Here the CDR3 DNA reads TGTGCCAGCAGCGCGGACAGGGGGCTTTATGGCTACACCTTC. Its translation is CASSADRGLYGYTF.